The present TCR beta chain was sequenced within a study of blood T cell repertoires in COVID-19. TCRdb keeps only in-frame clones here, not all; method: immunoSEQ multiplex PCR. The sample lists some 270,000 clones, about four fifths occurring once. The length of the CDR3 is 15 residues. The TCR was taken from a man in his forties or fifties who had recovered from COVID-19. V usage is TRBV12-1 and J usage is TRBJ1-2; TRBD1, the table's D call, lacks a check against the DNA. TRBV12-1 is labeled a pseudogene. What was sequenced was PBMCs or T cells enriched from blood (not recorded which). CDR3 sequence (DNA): TGTGCCAGCAGCCCCCAAATGACAGGGGTTGAGGGCTACACCTTC. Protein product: CASSPQMTGVEGYTF.